The present T cell receptor (beta chain) was sequenced within a study of T cell responses to AZD1222 COVID-19 vaccine. The repertoire was sequenced with immunoSEQ multiplex PCR; TCRdb's copy has only in-frame clones and lacks some. This table has tens of thousands of clones, roughly 89% appearing once. In this sample, this clone turned up once. The receptor was derived from an adult in good health. The source was peripheral blood, collected on day 0 of AZD1222 vaccination.

CDR3 amino acids: CASSMSPMGRDSPLHF. The CDR3 bases are TGTGCCAGTAGTATGTCCCCCATGGGTCGAGATTCACCCCTCCACTTT. The V gene is TRBV19, the J gene TRBJ1-6; D gene ambiguous. This CDR3 is built from 16 residues. CDR1 and CDR2 (germline): LNHDA, SQIVND (reference sequence). Trimming cost V 3 bases and J 8 bases, with 17 bases left between them. The full variable domain, rest sourced from reference TRBV19 and TRBJ1-6, is DGGITQSPKYLFRKEGQNVTLSCEQNLNHDAMYWYRQDPGQGLRLIYYSQIVNDFQKGDIAEGYSVSREKKESFPLTVTSAQKNPTAFYLCASSMSPMGRDSPLHFGNGTRLTVT.